This TCR beta chain was sequenced during a study of memory CD4+ T cells and cytomegalovirus serostatus. Study-wide background: Of the healthy Belgian adults, eight or nine were CMV seropositive and 20 to 30 seronegative.

Profiling relied on immunoSEQ multiplex PCR, and the TCRdb table lists in-frame clones only, not all of them. The sample lists about 56,000 clones, about four fifths occurring once. The sort gate was single viable CD3+CD4+CD8-CD45RO+ cells for memory CD4+ T cells. Donors' CMV status reflects serum IgG against pp150, pp28, p38, p52. CD4+ T cells were isolated by positive magnetic selection. With regard to this clone: Its antigen remains unknown.

Study-level points and caveats: Median bootstrapped AUC for CMV status was just under 0.97 originally, 0.9 to 0.93 US-trained.

CDR1 and CDR2 (germline): SGHVS, FQNEAQ. This CDR3 is built from 16 residues. V gave up 5 bases and J gave up 0 bases, with 16 bases separating them. Sequences were obtained from memory CD4+ T cells from blood. The sequence came from an adult in good health and CMV-seronegative. The chain links TRBV7-8 to TRBJ1-1; the D gene is possibly TRBD1 (6 bases). This CDR3 reads CASSIRRGQLNTEAFF. CDR3 bases: TGTGCCAGCAGCATACGGCGTGGACAGCTGAACACTGAAGCTTTCTTT.